These T cell receptor beta chains were read from a single sample in a study of ipilimumab plus nivolumab after autologous stem cell transplantation. TCRdb's table, derived via immunoSEQ multiplex PCR, lists solely in-frame clones and lacks some. This table holds 20,000 to 25,000 clones, 77% found once. Sequencing used PBMCs, obtained in a trial of ipilimumab plus nivolumab as post-transplant consolidation. Every receptor here comes from a male donor with diffuse large B-cell lymphoma. Each CDR3 is given with its conserved first and last residue. D genes are given only for firm matches. For some rows the clone size is stated as once, few or many, or as a class when expanded; others skip it.

V gene	D gene	clone size	J gene	CDR3 DNA	CDR3 protein
TRBV5-3	.	.	TRBJ1-6	TGTGCCAGCAGCTTAGGGTCTTATAATTCACCCCTCCACTTT	CASSLGSYNSPLHF
TRBV7-3	.	.	TRBJ2-7	TGTGCCAGCAGCTTGACGGGTTCGGACTCTGACGAGCAGTACTTC	CASSLTGSDSDEQYF
TRBV5-4	.	once	TRBJ1-5	TGTGCCAGCAGCCGAGCCTATAGCAATCAGCCCCAGCATTTT	CASSRAYSNQPQHF
TRBV28	TRBD1	.	TRBJ1-6	TGTGCCAGCAGTTTGGTCCCGATGACAGGGGGCGGTTCACCCCTCCACTTT	CASSLVPMTGGGSPLHF
TRBV9	.	once	TRBJ2-5	TGTGCCAGCAGCGTACAGGAGCAAGAGACCCAGTACTTC	CASSVQEQETQYF
TRBV5-1	TRBD2	.	TRBJ2-5	TGCGCCAGCAGCTCTTTAGCGGGGGGGCCTCGAGAGACCCAGTACTTC	CASSSLAGGPRETQYF
TRBV9	.	.	TRBJ2-2	TGTGCCAGCAGCGTGAGCGACAGGAACACCGGGGAGCTGTTTTTT	CASSVSDRNTGELFF
TRBV6-1	TRBD1	.	TRBJ1-6	TGTGCCAGCAGTACCCAGGGGGCGGTGGATTCACCCCTCCACTTT	CASSTQGAVDSPLHF
TRBV10-3	.	.	TRBJ1-2	TGTGCCATCAGTGAGCGGACAAGTAACTATGGCTACACCTTC	CAISERTSNYGYTF
TRBV5-5	TRBD1	.	TRBJ2-7	TGTGCCAGCAGCTACGACAGGGGGTTAACCTCGATCTCCTACGAGCAGTACTTC	CASSYDRGLTSISYEQYF
TRBV18	TRBD1	.	TRBJ1-1	TGTGCCAGCTCACCATGGGAGACAGGGGGCAGGATGAACACTGAAGCTTTCTTT	CASSPWETGGRMNTEAFF
TRBV4-2	TRBD2	few	TRBJ2-3	TGTGCCAGCAGCCAAGCCACCCCACTAGCGGGGGGGCCAGATACGCAGTATTTT	CASSQATPLAGGPDTQYF
TRBV6-1	TRBD2	.	TRBJ2-7	TGTGCCAGCACCGAGCGGGGGGTGTACGAGCAGTACTTC	CASTERGVYEQYF
TRBV27	TRBD2	.	TRBJ2-1	TGTGCCAGCAGTTTTGAGCGGGGGTGGGTTAATGAGCAGTTCTTC	CASSFERGWVNEQFF
TRBV2	.	.	TRBJ1-4	TGTGCCAGCAGTAAAACAGAAACTAATGAAAAACTGTTTTTT	CASSKTETNEKLFF
TRBV7-2	TRBD1	.	TRBJ2-7	TGTGCCAGCAGTGACAGGGAGTCCTACGAGCAGTACTTC	CASSDRESYEQYF
TRBV5-1	TRBD2	.	TRBJ2-5	TGCGCCAGCAGCATGGGCGATAGCGGGTCAGAGACCCAGTACTTC	CASSMGDSGSETQYF
TRBV28	.	.	TRBJ2-6	TGTGCCAGCAGTCCCTCCGTGTCTGGGGCCAACGTCCTGACTTTC	CASSPSVSGANVLTF